What follows describes a single T cell receptor (beta chain). What it binds is unknown. Amplification used 60 Vbeta primers and 13 Jbeta primers. Method: immunoSEQ multiplex PCR; TCRdb's copy keeps in-frame clones and lacks some. The profile shows 150,000 to 200,000 clones, roughly 77% of them singletons. This sample was taken from a study of cytomegalovirus exposure and HLA in healthy donors. Study-level points and caveats: Information on immune exposure was restricted to one variable (CMV serostatus). TCR beta sequences reportedly predicted most subjects' HLA-A and HLA-B alleles accurately.

This CDR3 is built from 14 residues. CDR1 is SNHLY, CDR2 FYNNEI, per germline. V lost 9 bases and J 0 bases, leaving 11 bases between the germline ends. Sequencing was done on a sample of PBMCs. The sequence came from a man younger than 30 in good health and CMV-seropositive. The chain carries TRBV2 and TRBJ1-4; tentative D call: TRBD1 (6 bases). The DNA of the CDR3 is TGTGCCAGTAAACAGGGATCAACTAATGAAAAACTGTTTTTT. This encodes CASKQGSTNEKLFF.